The following is a TCR beta chain sequence with its context. The antigen is unknown. TCRdb used MiXCR to reprocess the reads, holding one entry per CDR3 protein. The table includes under 800,000 distinct CDR3 sequences, 24% detected once. Trimming removed 0 bases at V and 0 bases at J, with 18 bases between. There are 20 residues in the CDR3. Germline CDR1 and CDR2: MNHEY and SMNVEV (reference sequence). This sample stems from a study of T cell repertoires in cytomegalovirus infection. Background on the study: Evidence of both CMV infection and a matching HLA type came from public TCR beta signatures. Study-wide results and caveats: What dominated the ex vivo response were HLA-C-restricted CMV-specific TCR beta clonotypes. Cumulated frequencies of public TCR beta families served to identify carriers of CMV plus the relevant HLA.

Material for sequencing was CD8+ T cells from PBMCs. The chain uses TRBV27 and TRBJ2-6; either TRBD1 or TRBD2 may supply D (6 bases each). This TCR was sampled from a human donor in good health (CMV status not recorded). Some clones in this sample may be carry-over from other donors' samples. CDR3 nucleotide sequence: TGTGCCAGCAGTTTATCGGGGGGACAATCTTACCGCTCTGGGGCCAACGTCCTGACTTTC. Its translation: CASSLSGGQSYRSGANVLTF.